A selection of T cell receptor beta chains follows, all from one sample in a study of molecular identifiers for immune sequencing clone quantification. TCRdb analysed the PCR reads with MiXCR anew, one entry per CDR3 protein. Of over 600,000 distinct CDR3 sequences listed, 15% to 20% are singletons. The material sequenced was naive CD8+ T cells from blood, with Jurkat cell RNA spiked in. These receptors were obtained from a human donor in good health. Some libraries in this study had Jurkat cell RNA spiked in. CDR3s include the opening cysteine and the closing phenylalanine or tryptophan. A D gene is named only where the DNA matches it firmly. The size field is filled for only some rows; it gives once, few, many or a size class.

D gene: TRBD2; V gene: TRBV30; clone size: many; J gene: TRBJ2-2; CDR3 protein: CAWTAGANTGELFF; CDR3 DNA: TGTGCCTGGACAGCGGGAGCGAACACCGGGGAGCTGTTTTTT
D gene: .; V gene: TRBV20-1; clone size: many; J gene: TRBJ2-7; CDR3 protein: CSARETGIPDEQYF; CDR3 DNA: TGCAGTGCTCGTGAGACAGGTATTCCTGACGAGCAGTACTTC
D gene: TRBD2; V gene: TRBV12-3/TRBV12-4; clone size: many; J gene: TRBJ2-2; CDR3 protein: CASSNRGVSGELFF; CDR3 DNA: TGTGCCAGCTCGAATCGGGGGGTCAGCGGGGAGCTGTTTTTT
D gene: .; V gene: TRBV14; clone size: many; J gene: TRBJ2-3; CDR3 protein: CASSQEGPHLADTQYF; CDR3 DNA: TGTGCCAGCAGCCAAGAGGGGCCCCACCTTGCAGATACGCAGTATTTT
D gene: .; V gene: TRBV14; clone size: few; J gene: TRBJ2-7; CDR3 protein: CASSQDPTGDRRRGGYEQYF; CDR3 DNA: TGTGCCAGCAGCCAAGACCCCACAGGGGACCGTAGGAGGGGAGGTTACGAGCAGTACTTC
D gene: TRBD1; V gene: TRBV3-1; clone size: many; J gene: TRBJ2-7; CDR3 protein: CASSWTGSYEQYF; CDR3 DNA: TGTGCCAGCAGTTGGACAGGTTCCTACGAGCAGTACTTC
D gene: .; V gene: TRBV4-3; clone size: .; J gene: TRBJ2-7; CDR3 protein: CASSPTGSNEQYF; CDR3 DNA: TGCGCCAGCAGCCCCACAGGGTCCAACGAGCAGTACTTC
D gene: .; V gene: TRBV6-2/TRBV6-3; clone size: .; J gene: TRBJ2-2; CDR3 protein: CASSPPPGELFF; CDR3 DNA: TGTGCCAGCAGCCCTCCCCCCGGGGAGCTGTTTTTT
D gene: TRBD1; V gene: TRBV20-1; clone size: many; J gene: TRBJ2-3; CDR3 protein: CSARMGDSYLYTDTQYF; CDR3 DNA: TGCAGTGCTAGAATGGGGGACAGCTACCTATACACAGATACGCAGTATTTT
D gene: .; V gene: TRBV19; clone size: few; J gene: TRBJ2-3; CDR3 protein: CATNPRGFSTRTDTQYF; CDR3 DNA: TGTGCCACCAATCCCAGGGGCTTCTCAACCCGCACAGATACGCAGTATTTT
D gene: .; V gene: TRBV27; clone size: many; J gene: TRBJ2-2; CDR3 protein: CASSFEGSRELFF; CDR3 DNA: TGTGCCAGCAGTTTTGAGGGGTCCAGGGAGCTGTTTTTT
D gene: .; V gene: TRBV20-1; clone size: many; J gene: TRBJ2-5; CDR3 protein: CSARRLFQETQYF; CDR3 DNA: TGCAGTGCCAGAAGACTTTTTCAAGAGACCCAGTACTTC
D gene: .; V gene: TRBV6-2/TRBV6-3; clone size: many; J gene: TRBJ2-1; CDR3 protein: CASSDSGYNEQFF; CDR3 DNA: TGTGCCAGCAGCGATAGCGGTTACAATGAGCAGTTCTTC